A single sample is the source of the 20 T cell receptor beta chains below, sequenced in a study of Graves' ophthalmopathy and Graves' hyperthyroidism. Investigators amplified TCR beta CDR3 regions from RNA transcripts. RT-PCR with HTBI primers came first, then second-round multiplex PCR. From the multiplex PCR reads, TCRdb called clonotypes with MiXCR, one entry per CDR3 protein. This table holds about 660,000 distinct CDR3 sequences, roughly two fifths found once. The sample taken for sequencing was peripheral blood. Receptors originate from an adult man with Graves' ophthalmopathy.

This clonotype has ten or more counts. The gene calls are TRBV7-8 and TRBJ1-4, with D hard to call. The CDR3 extends over 16 amino acids. CDR1 and CDR2 from the germline V gene are SGHVS and FQNEAQ. V was clipped by 1 base and J by 0 bases, with 9 bases between them. CDR3 sequence: CASSLGAGTTNEKLFF. The CDR3 coding sequence is TGTGCCAGCAGCTTAGGGGCGGGCACAACTAATGAAAAACTGTTTTTT.

On this clonotype itself: Possible read error: a much larger clone is one base away. The chain carries TRBV7-9 and TRBJ1-1, with D possibly TRBD1 on 5 matching bases. The CDR3 has 13 amino acids. The V and J ends lost 2 bases and 8 bases respectively, with 12 bases between them. CDR1 SEHNR and CDR2 FQNEAQ come from the germline V gene (reference sequence). CDR3 amino acids: CASSLHGAGEAFF. The CDR3 DNA follows: TGTGCCAGCAGCTTACATGGGGCGGGGGAAGCTTTCTTT. Full variable domain (outside the CDR3, taken from reference TRBV7-9 and TRBJ1-1): DTGVSQNPRHKITKRGQNVTFRCDPISEHNRLYWYRQTLGQGPEFLTYFQNEAQLEKSRLLSDRFSAERPKGSFSTLEIQRTEQGDSAMYLCASSLHGAGEAFFGQGTRLTVV.

The chain uses TRBV10-3 and TRBJ2-1, with 9 positions matching TRBD2. This CDR3 region has 16 residues. Germline V lookup: CDR1 ENHRY, CDR2 SYGVKD. The trim removed 0 bases at V and 6 bases at J, leaving 6 bases unmatched. CDR3: CAISESRLAVSNEQFF. CDR3 DNA: TGTGCCATCAGTGAGTCCCGACTAGCGGTGAGCAATGAGCAGTTCTTC.

This clonotype was recorded many times. The rearrangement links TRBV7-2 to TRBJ2-7, with D perhaps TRBD1 (5 bases). Deletions cut 2 bases from V and 7 bases from J, with 9 bases between. Germline CDR1 and CDR2: SGHTA and FQGNSA. This CDR3 is built from 12 residues. The chain's CDR3 is CASSLQAGEQYF. CDR3 bases: TGTGCCAGCAGCTTACAGGCAGGGGAGCAGTACTTC.

This clonotype was seen many times. This chain connects TRBV6-1 to TRBJ2-7, with a weak D call TRBD1 (6 bases). Germline loops: CDR1 MNHNS, CDR2 SASEGT. V was clipped by 8 bases and J by 2 bases, with 10 bases between them. The CDR3 is 12 residues long. The DNA for the CDR3 is TGTGCCAGCTCCCGACAGGCCTACGAGCAGTACTTC. Translated, it gives CASSRQAYEQYF.

This clonotype was seen repeatedly, ten times or more. This sequence joins TRBV12-3 or TRBV12-4 and TRBJ1-2; TRBD1 matches 10 bases. The CDR3 sequence is 14 residues long. The J segment lost 8 bases and the V segment lost 10 bases, leaving 13 bases of the junction unmatched. In nucleotides, the CDR3 is TGTGCCATCGGGACAGGGGAAAAACGTGGCGGCTACACCTTC. Protein product: CAIGTGEKRGGYTF.

This clonotype occurred many times. This chain links TRBV20-1 with TRBJ1-2; 7 bases map to TRBD1. This CDR3 region has 13 residues. J gave up 5 bases and V 1 base, and 4 bases lay outside the gene matches. Germline CDR1 DFQATT, CDR2 SNEGSKA (reference sequence). The CDR3 coding sequence is TGCAGTGCTAGAGGTGGGGACAGATATGGCTACACCTTC. This gives the protein CSARGGDRYGYTF.

The V call is TRBV15, the J call TRBJ1-5, with 9 bases fitting TRBD1. CDR3 length: 18 residues. Germline lookup yields CDR1 LNHNV and CDR2 YYDKDF (reference sequence). V lost 5 bases and J lost 5; bases outside the gene matches: 16. The CDR3 region is CATSARPGTGSKHQPQHF. CDR3 nucleotide sequence: TGTGCCACCAGCGCGCGACCCGGGACAGGGAGTAAGCATCAGCCCCAGCATTTT.

As to this clonotype: A much larger clone lies a single base off, so this may be a read error. The V and J genes are TRBV6-1 and TRBJ2-5, with TRBD1 identical over 9 bases. V was clipped by 2 bases and J by 1 base; unmatched bases: 5. Germline V CDR1 and CDR2: MNHNS, SASEGT. This CDR3 is 16 amino acids long. The CDR3 sequence is CASSENGGQGQETQYF. CDR3 coding DNA: TGTGCCAGCAGTGAAAATGGGGGACAGGGCCAAGAGACCCAGTACTTC.

This clonotype was detected many times. The chain couples TRBV5-1 to TRBJ2-5, with D perhaps matching TRBD2 (6 bases). V lost 0 bases and J lost 5, with 8 bases in between. CDR3 size: 13 residues. The germline V gene has CDR1 SGHRS and CDR2 YFSETQ. The CDR3 is CASSLASGETQYF. DNA for the CDR3: TGCGCCAGCAGCTTGGCCAGCGGGGAGACCCAGTACTTC. Full variable domain (remainder filled in from reference TRBV5-1 and TRBJ2-5): KAGVTQTPRYLIKTRGQQVTLSCSPISGHRSVSWYQQTPGQGLQFLFEYFSETQRNKGNFPGRFSGRQFSNSRSEMNVSTLELGDSALYLCASSLASGETQYFGPGTRLLVL.

This clonotype was seen only a few times. This chain joins TRBV9 and TRBJ1-1; 7 bases map to TRBD1. There are 12 residues in the CDR3. Trimming took 5 bases from V and 11 from J; bases not matched to a gene: 9. Looked up from germline, CDR1 is SGDLS and CDR2 is YYNGEE. The CDR3 is CASRPTGVEAFF. The CDR3 DNA reads TGTGCCAGCAGACCCACAGGGGTGGAGGCTTTCTTT.

Concerning this clonotype itself: A clone one base away is much larger, so this may be a read error. The chain employs TRBV10-3 and TRBJ2-7; TRBD1 matches at 9 bases. The length of the CDR3 is 14 residues. Per germline, CDR1 ENHRY and CDR2 SYGVKD. The CDR3 is CVTQLGQGAYEQYF. The CDR3 nucleotides are TGTGTCACACAACTGGGACAGGGAGCGTACGAGCAGTACTTC.

In this sample, this clonotype turned up many times. The chain recombines TRBV20-1 with TRBJ1-3; no reliable D call. The V end lost 5 bases, the J end lost 4 bases, and 12 bases lay between the germline ends. Germline lookup yields CDR1 DFQATT and CDR2 SNEGSKA (reference sequence). The CDR3 is 13 residues long. The CDR3 nucleotides are TGCAGTGCTTTTCCCCTCTCGGGAAACACCATATATTTT. This translates into CSAFPLSGNTIYF.

This clonotype was detected many times. The V and J genes are TRBV29-1 and TRBJ2-7; 14 bases align to TRBD2. The CDR3 runs 16 residues. V shed 5 bases, J shed 2 bases, and the junction held 8 bases outside the gene matches. Germline V lookup: CDR1 SQVTM, CDR2 ANQGSEA. The CDR3 nucleotides are TGCAGCGTTTCGGGACTAGCGGGAGAGACCCCCTACGAGCAGTACTTC. It yields the protein CSVSGLAGETPYEQYF.

The chain couples TRBV15 to TRBJ2-5; 11 nucleotides line up with TRBD2. From germline, CDR1 is LNHNV and CDR2 YYDKDF (reference sequence). The CDR3 sequence is 12 residues long. CDR3 nucleotides: TGTGCTACTAGCGGGGGTAGCGAGACCCAGTACTTC. It translates to CATSGGSETQYF.

This clonotype was observed at least ten times. The genes are TRBV5-1 and TRBJ2-5; TRBD2 aligns across 14 bases. The J segment lost 4 bases and the V segment lost 6 bases, leaving 11 bases of the junction unmatched. Germline values: CDR1 SGHRS, CDR2 YFSETQ. This CDR3 is 17 amino acids long. CDR3 bases: TGCGCCAGCAAACCCGGGACTAGCGGGAGAGGAGGAGAGACCCAGTACTTC. This codes for CASKPGTSGRGGETQYF. The entire variable domain, with the rest obtained from reference TRBV5-1 and TRBJ2-5, is as follows: KAGVTQTPRYLIKTRGQQVTLSCSPISGHRSVSWYQQTPGQGLQFLFEYFSETQRNKGNFPGRFSGRQFSNSRSEMNVSTLELGDSALYLCASKPGTSGRGGETQYFGPGTRLLVL.

The chain employs TRBV7-2 and TRBJ2-7, with 8 bases lining up with TRBD2. J gave up 5 bases and V 5 bases, and 14 bases lay outside the gene matches. Germline-derived CDR1 and CDR2 are SGHTA and FQGNSA. The length of the CDR3 is 16 residues. The CDR3 region has the DNA TGTGCCAGCAGCCAGGGCTTTAGCGGGACTCCTCACGAGCAGTACTTC. It encodes CASSQGFSGTPHEQYF.

The rearrangement uses TRBV25-1 and TRBJ2-7, with 10 bases identical to TRBD1. The germline V gene encodes CDR1 MGHDK and CDR2 SYGVNS. V dropped 11 bases and J dropped 5; count of bases not matched to a gene: 12. This CDR3 region has 14 residues. This CDR3 is CAEGGTGDFNEQYF. The CDR3 DNA is TGTGCCGAGGGCGGGACAGGGGACTTCAACGAGCAGTACTTC.

The chain has TRBV30 and TRBJ2-2; D is perhaps TRBD1 (5 bases). The ends were cut back, 0 bases at V and 6 bases at J, with 8 bases in the middle. The length of the CDR3 is 13 residues. In germline, CDR1 is GTSNPN, CDR2 SVGIG (reference sequence). CDR3 nucleotide sequence: TGTGCCTGGAGTGTAGGGGATTCCGGGGAGCTGTTTTTT. Its protein is CAWSVGDSGELFF. The full variable domain, with the rest looked up from reference TRBV30 and TRBJ2-2, is SQTIHQWPATLVQPVGSPLSLECTVEGTSNPNLYWYRQAAGRGLQLLFYSVGIGQISSEVPQNLSASRPQDRQFILSSKKLLLSDSGFYLCAWSVGDSGELFFGEGSRLTVL.

The gene calls are TRBV7-9 and TRBJ1-6, with a tentative D call TRBD1 (6 bases). The germline CDR1 and CDR2 sequences are SEHNR and FQNEAQ (reference sequence). CDR3 length: 13 residues. V dropped 3 bases and J dropped 10 bases, with 10 bases sitting between them. The CDR3 DNA reads as TGTGCCAGCAGCTTGACAGGCGCATCACCCCTCCACTTT. This translates into CASSLTGASPLHF.